This T cell receptor (beta chain) was profiled in a study of early T cells in non-severe SARS-CoV-2 infection. As for the study in general: It was bulk RNA from unsorted whole blood that was sequenced, and the chains were unpaired. Findings and limits, study-wide: Private and CD4 specificities were missed by VDJdb matching, which favored anti-spike CD8 responses.

Unique molecular identifier tags were affixed to discrete cDNA molecules. TCRdb ran MiXCR on the 5' RACE reads and lists one entry per CDR3 protein. Of roughly 63,000 distinct CDR3 sequences in the sample, around 11% are singletons; the top ten hold approximately 1.1%. The V and J ends lost 4 bases and 4 bases, in that order; junction bases with no gene match: 8. The CDR3 length is 16 residues. Germline CDR1 is SGHVS and CDR2 is FNYEAQ. This clonotype was detected many times. Its antigen is undetermined. The TCR was taken from an adult who was a healthcare worker with PCR-confirmed SARS-CoV-2 infection or an uninfected control (not recorded which). The donor label of this sample is uncertain. The material sequenced was whole blood, taken at baseline. The chain has TRBV7-6 and TRBJ2-2, with 8 bases fitting TRBD1. The chain's CDR3 is CASSSGQGAGTGELFF. The CDR3 region has the DNA TGTGCCAGCAGCTCCGGACAGGGCGCGGGCACCGGGGAGCTGTTTTTT.